This T cell receptor beta chain was sequenced for a study of long-term antiretroviral therapy in people with HIV. The overall study: Earliest sampling preceded the 2015 immediate-ART recommendation by about a decade. Whole-study findings and limits: Post-ART diversity increased but stayed below transplant donor controls.

CDR3 length: 16 amino acids. The J segment lost 6 bases and the V segment lost 0 bases, leaving 9 bases of the junction unmatched. Germline V gene sequence: CDR1 ENHRY, CDR2 SYGVKD. At least two post-ART and at least one pre-ART PBMC sample were available for each donor. At the survey level, the v3.0 immunoSEQ assay was run. Repertoires were generated with immunoSEQ multiplex PCR, while TCRdb's copy carries only in-frame clones and drops some. The sample lists fewer than 20,000 clones; 85% to 90% were seen once. Concerning this clone: As yet, its antigen is unknown.

This receptor was identified in a man between 45 and 60 years old with HIV. Material: unsorted PBMCs, obtained 4.2 years after starting antiretroviral therapy. The chain couples TRBV10-3 to TRBJ1-2; 8 bases fit TRBD1. CDR3 sequence reads: CAISESSQGARNGYTF. CDR3 DNA: TGTGCCATCAGTGAGTCGAGCCAGGGGGCGAGGAATGGCTACACCTTC.